This T cell receptor beta chain was documented in a study of T cells in tuberculosis. Study results and caveats: A GMM-specific repertoire classifier reached roughly 87% accuracy, AUROC roughly 0.87. Active tuberculosis cases were adults; controls were adolescents.

The V gene lost 6 bases and the J gene lost 6 bases, with 8 bases spanning the gap. The CDR3 consists of 10 residues. The germline V gene encodes CDR1 SQVTM and CDR2 ANQGSEA. Regarding this clone: The antigen remains unidentified.

Adolescents were screened for latent TB by skin test and IGRA. Assay used: immunoSEQ multiplex PCR; TCRdb lists only in-frame clones, some missing. The sample carries roughly 41,000 clones, 94% recorded once. The sample taken for sequencing was PBMCs. V and J are TRBV29-1 and TRBJ1-1; D unclear. The sequence derives from a donor aged 10 to 29 with latent tuberculosis or without tuberculosis infection. Some clones in this sample may be carry-over from other donors' samples. The CDR3 is CSVGRAEAFF. The DNA for the CDR3 is TGCAGCGTGGGGAGAGCTGAAGCTTTCTTT.